Each of the 13 T cell receptor beta chains below was sequenced from the same sample in a study of blood T cells in healthy people across ages. Primed by a sample-barcoded 5' primer and a J-beta primer mix, a second PCR proceeded for 7 to 11 cycles. TCRdb analysed the 5' RACE reads with MiXCR anew, one entry per CDR3 protein. This table has around 1.5 million distinct CDR3 sequences, 42% appearing once. Sequences were obtained from blood. These receptors were obtained from a woman under 30 in good health.

V is TRBV6-6 and J is TRBJ2-5; the D gene could be TRBD1 or TRBD2 (5 bases each). CDR3 length equals 12 residues. Trimming took 7 bases from V and 5 from J, leaving 11 bases between them. Germline loops: CDR1 MNHNY, CDR2 SVGAGI (reference sequence). The CDR3 DNA is TGTGCCAGCAAAGGGACGACGGAGACCCAGTACTTC. Its protein is CASKGTTETQYF.

The chain is built from TRBV18 and TRBJ2-1; perhaps D is TRBD1 or TRBD2 (5 bases each). Deletions cut 6 bases from V and 5 bases from J, with 14 bases between. In germline, CDR1 is KGHSH, CDR2 LQKENI. The CDR3 contains 14 residues. The CDR3 region has the DNA TGTGCCAGCTCTCTCGGGACCCAACACAATGAGCAGTTCTTC. This sequence encodes CASSLGTQHNEQFF.

The J gene is TRBJ2-1, the V gene TRBV3-1; TRBD2 matches at 8 bases. Germline V gene data show CDR1 as LGHDT and CDR2 as YNNKEL (reference sequence). The V and J ends lost 4 bases and 8 bases, in that order; junction bases with no gene match: 7. The CDR3 extends over 14 amino acids. This CDR3 is CASSLPAGAHEQFF. The DNA of the CDR3 is TGTGCCAGCAGCCTACCAGCGGGAGCCCATGAGCAGTTCTTC.

This clonotype was found a few times. The V gene is TRBV5-1, the J gene TRBJ2-1; tentative D call: TRBD2 (6 bases). The CDR3 contains 16 residues. V was shortened by 4 bases and J by 0 bases, with 14 bases between the two germline ends. Germline CDR1 reads SGHRS; CDR2 reads YFSETQ. In DNA form, the CDR3 reads TGCGCCAGCAGCCAATGGGGGGTGAGCTCCTACAATGAGCAGTTCTTC. It is translated as CASSQWGVSSYNEQFF. The full variable domain, with the rest looked up from reference TRBV5-1 and TRBJ2-1, is KAGVTQTPRYLIKTRGQQVTLSCSPISGHRSVSWYQQTPGQGLQFLFEYFSETQRNKGNFPGRFSGRQFSNSRSEMNVSTLELGDSALYLCASSQWGVSSYNEQFFGPGTRLTVL.

This clonotype was recorded at least ten times. The rearrangement uses TRBV12-3 or TRBV12-4 and TRBJ1-1; TRBD1 matches at 7 bases. The CDR3 contains 15 residues. J was trimmed by 0 bases and V by 5 bases; bases with no gene match: 6. The CDR3 reads CASSGRQGMNTEAFF. Written as DNA, the CDR3 is TGTGCCAGCAGTGGCCGACAGGGAATGAACACTGAAGCTTTCTTT.

Notes on this clonotype: One end of the junction does not line up with germline, which may come from a read error. The V and J genes are TRBV5-1 and TRBJ2-7, with 11 bases fitting TRBD1. CDR1 and CDR2 from the germline V gene are SGHRS and YFSETQ. This CDR3 region has 15 residues. The CDR3 reads CASSSPGQGVYGQYF. DNA for the CDR3: TGCGCCAGCAGCTCACCGGGACAGGGGGTCTACGGGCAGTACTTC.

The CDR3, as DNA: TGTGCCAGCTCACCCTGGCAAGGGGAAAACATTCAGTACTTC. Translation gives CASSPWQGENIQYF. J is TRBJ2-4 and V is TRBV18; D might be TRBD1 (5 bases). The CDR3 loop spans 14 amino acids. Looked up from germline, CDR1 is KGHSH and CDR2 is LQKENI. The V end was cut by 3 bases, the J end by 5 bases, with 11 bases between.

Only a few counts were recorded for this clonotype. CDR3 residues: CASSVAGAGYGYTF. In DNA, the CDR3 is TGTGCCAGCAGCGTAGCTGGGGCTGGCTATGGCTACACCTTC. The J gene is TRBJ1-2, the V gene TRBV9; tentative D call: TRBD1 (5 bases). CDR1 is SGDLS and CDR2 is YYNGEE in the germline V gene. The germline V and J ends were trimmed by 0 bases and 4 bases, with 10 bases remaining between them. The CDR3 length is 14 residues.

In this sample, this clonotype turned up a few times. This chain joins TRBV7-9 and TRBJ2-7, with TRBD2 as a possible D gene (6 bases). The V gene lost 8 bases and the J gene lost 3 bases, with 20 bases spanning the gap. The V gene's germline CDR1 is SEHNR and CDR2 FQNEAQ (reference sequence). This CDR3 region has 15 residues. As DNA, the CDR3 is TGTGCCAGCGGCTCCGATGTACGTAGCGGCTACGAGCAGTACTTC. This translates into CASGSDVRSGYEQYF.

This clonotype has more than one count but fewer than ten. The chain combines TRBV7-2 with TRBJ2-7; 10 bases are shared with TRBD2. The CDR3 is 16 amino acids. Germline values: CDR1 SGHTA, CDR2 FQGNSA. Trimming removed 2 bases from V and 2 bases from J; junction bases left unmatched: 6. CDR3 DNA: TGTGCCAGCAGCTTATTTGGGACTAGCGCACCCTACGAGCAGTACTTC. As protein: CASSLFGTSAPYEQYF.

This clonotype was seen a few times. The gene calls are TRBV3-1 and TRBJ2-7, with D uncertain. Germline V gives CDR1 LGHDT, CDR2 YNNKEL (reference sequence). Trimming removed 2 bases from V and 2 bases from J, with 7 bases in between. The CDR3 runs 13 residues. The CDR3 region has the DNA TGTGCCAGCAGCCAACTCCACACCTACGAGCAGTACTTC. Residues: CASSQLHTYEQYF.

V and J are TRBV7-9 and TRBJ2-1; 10 positions match TRBD2. The CDR3 length is 16 residues. The V segment lost 2 bases and the J segment 4 bases; nucleotides outside the gene matches: 5. CDR1 and CDR2 (germline): SEHNR, FQNEAQ (reference sequence). The CDR3 protein is CASSLTSGMNYNEQFF. The CDR3 DNA sequence: TGTGCCAGCAGCTTAACTAGCGGGATGAATTACAATGAGCAGTTCTTC.

The rearrangement joins TRBV7-9 to TRBJ2-7; no reliable D call. The germline gives CDR1 SEHNR, CDR2 FQNEAQ (reference sequence). V was pared by 1 base and J by 7 bases, with 17 bases between. This CDR3 contains 15 residues. Written as DNA, the CDR3 is TGTGCCAGCAGCTTAGTGCGACTGGCAGACAATGAGCAGTACTTC. Translation: CASSLVRLADNEQYF. Complete variable domain (other parts from reference TRBV7-9 and TRBJ2-7): DTGVSQNPRHKITKRGQNVTFRCDPISEHNRLYWYRQTLGQGPEFLTYFQNEAQLEKSRLLSDRFSAERPKGSFSTLEIQRTEQGDSAMYLCASSLVRLADNEQYFGPGTRLTVT.